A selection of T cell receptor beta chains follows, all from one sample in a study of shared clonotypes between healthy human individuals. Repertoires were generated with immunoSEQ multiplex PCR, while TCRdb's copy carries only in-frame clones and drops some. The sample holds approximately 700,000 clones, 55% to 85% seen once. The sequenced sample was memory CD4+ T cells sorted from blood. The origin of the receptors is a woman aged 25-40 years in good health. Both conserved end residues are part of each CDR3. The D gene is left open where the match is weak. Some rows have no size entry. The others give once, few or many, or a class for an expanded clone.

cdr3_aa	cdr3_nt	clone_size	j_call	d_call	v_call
CASSLDGGVWDEQYF	TGCGCCAGCAGCTTGGACGGCGGGGTGTGGGACGAGCAGTACTTC	NA	TRBJ2-7	NA	TRBV5-1
CASRGHYSNQPQHF	TGCGCCAGCAGGGGACATTATAGCAATCAGCCCCAGCATTTT	NA	TRBJ1-5	NA	TRBV10-1
CASRGSTNEKLFF	TGTGCCAGCAGGGGGTCAACTAATGAAAAACTGTTTTTT	NA	TRBJ1-4	NA	TRBV2
CATQPGQGRAGELFF	TGTGCCACCCAACCGGGACAGGGTCGAGCCGGGGAGCTGTTTTTT	NA	TRBJ2-2	TRBD1	TRBV27
CASSEPGTGRNEQFF	TGTGCCAGCAGTGAACCCGGGACAGGCCGCAATGAGCAGTTCTTC	many	TRBJ2-1	TRBD1	TRBV25-1
CASSIRTGFNEQFF	TGTGCCAGTAGTATTCGGACAGGGTTCAATGAGCAGTTCTTC	NA	TRBJ2-1	TRBD1	TRBV19
CARSLTSENTGELFF	TGTGCCAGAAGCTTGACTAGCGAGAACACCGGGGAGCTGTTTTTT	NA	TRBJ2-2	TRBD2	TRBV5-4
CASSVFGTAYGNTIYF	TGTGCCAGCAGCGTGTTCGGGACAGCCTACGGAAACACCATATATTTT	NA	TRBJ1-3	TRBD1	TRBV5-4
CASSRVAGVPDTQYF	TGTGCCAGTAGTAGAGTGGCAGGGGTCCCAGATACGCAGTATTTT	few	TRBJ2-3	NA	TRBV19
CASSFALNTEAFF	TGTGCCAGCAGTTTTGCTCTGAACACTGAAGCTTTCTTT	NA	TRBJ1-1	NA	TRBV28
CASSPGHEGTEAFF	TGCGCCAGCAGTCCGGGACACGAGGGGACTGAAGCTTTCTTT	NA	TRBJ1-1	NA	TRBV5-1
CASSAQAQTNYGYTF	TGTGCCAGCAGTGCACAGGCCCAAACTAACTATGGCTACACCTTC	NA	TRBJ1-2	NA	TRBV2
CASSPTTGLGGGETQYF	TGCGCCAGCAGCCCAACGACAGGACTCGGCGGGGGAGAGACCCAGTACTTC	NA	TRBJ2-5	NA	TRBV4-1
CASSIGQGLTTGANVLTF	TGTGCCAGTAGTATAGGCCAGGGGCTTACGACTGGGGCCAACGTCCTGACTTTC	NA	TRBJ2-6	NA	TRBV19
CASSSQGAGELFF	TGTGCCAGCAGCTCACAGGGGGCCGGGGAGCTGTTTTTT	NA	TRBJ2-2	TRBD1	TRBV7-9
CASSQVQPANEQFF	TGTGCCAGCAGCCAAGTTCAACCCGCTAATGAGCAGTTCTTC	NA	TRBJ2-1	NA	TRBV14
CASSWTATYGYTF	TGTGCCAGCAGCTGGACAGCTACCTATGGCTACACCTTC	few	TRBJ1-2	NA	TRBV7-2
CASSILAGGSGETQYF	TGTGCCAGCAGCATCTTAGCGGGAGGCTCCGGAGAGACCCAGTACTTC	NA	TRBJ2-5	TRBD2	TRBV9
CASSKLGGAQGTNGYTF	TGTGCCAGCAGCAAACTAGGGGGGGCACAGGGTACTAATGGCTACACCTTC	NA	TRBJ1-2	NA	TRBV11-2
CASSDLLGRTSTDTQYF	TGTGCCAGCAGTGATCTGTTAGGCAGAACTAGCACAGATACGCAGTATTTT	NA	TRBJ2-3	NA	TRBV6-1
CASSRQGLRYGYTF	TGTGCCAGCAGCAGACAGGGGCTTAGGTATGGCTACACCTTC	NA	TRBJ1-2	TRBD1	TRBV5-6
CASGLVLSSSRSPLDEQYF	TGTGCTAGTGGTTTGGTACTCAGCTCCAGCCGTTCCCCTCTCGACGAGCAGTACTTC	NA	TRBJ2-7	NA	TRBV12-5
CASAPTGAGEQYF	TGTGCCAGCGCCCCGACAGGGGCCGGCGAGCAGTACTTC	NA	TRBJ2-7	TRBD1	TRBV6-4
CASRGLAGAKNEQYF	TGTGCCAGCAGGGGACTAGCGGGAGCTAAAAACGAGCAGTACTTC	many	TRBJ2-7	TRBD2	TRBV28
CASSPGLAGLSEQYF	TGCGCCAGCAGCCCGGGACTAGCGGGACTTAGCGAGCAGTACTTC	once	TRBJ2-7	TRBD2	TRBV4-3
CASSRLAGEPTDTQYF	TGCGCCAGCAGCAGACTAGCGGGGGAACCCACAGATACGCAGTATTTT	NA	TRBJ2-3	TRBD2	TRBV5-1
CASKGEGAKNEQFF	TGTGCCAGCAAAGGGGAGGGGGCGAAGAATGAGCAGTTCTTC	NA	TRBJ2-1	NA	TRBV25-1
CASSLSRAPYEQYF	TGTGCCAGCAGTTTAAGTAGGGCCCCCTACGAGCAGTACTTC	NA	TRBJ2-7	NA	TRBV28
CASSAGQITGELFF	TGTGCCAGCAGCGCCGGACAGATCACCGGGGAGCTGTTTTTT	NA	TRBJ2-2	NA	TRBV7-2
CASSVMVAGDYGIQYF	TGTGCCAGCAGCGTTATGGTAGCGGGAGATTATGGCATTCAGTACTTC	NA	TRBJ2-4	TRBD2	TRBV7-8
CASSLQNEQYF	TGTGCCAGCAGCCTCCAAAACGAGCAGTACTTC	NA	TRBJ2-7	NA	TRBV7-8
CASSLGRDSDIKADTQYF	TGTGCCAGCAGCTTAGGCCGAGATAGCGACATTAAGGCAGATACGCAGTATTTT	NA	TRBJ2-3	NA	TRBV13
CASRQRTGGTDTQYF	TGTGCCAGCAGACAGAGGACAGGGGGCACAGATACGCAGTATTTT	NA	TRBJ2-3	TRBD1	TRBV27
CASSWLTPNEQFF	TGTGCCAGTAGCTGGTTGACTCCAAATGAGCAGTTCTTC	NA	TRBJ2-1	NA	TRBV19
CASRLGTENTEAFF	TGCGCCAGCAGGCTGGGGACAGAGAACACTGAAGCTTTCTTT	NA	TRBJ1-1	TRBD1	TRBV5-1
CASSSGQSYNEQFF	TGTGCCAGCAGCTCGGGACAATCCTACAATGAGCAGTTCTTC	NA	TRBJ2-1	NA	TRBV11-2
CASSDGAGLPGNEQFF	TGTGCCAGCAGTGACGGGGCGGGGCTGCCTGGGAATGAGCAGTTCTTC	NA	TRBJ2-1	NA	TRBV6-4
CASSLLGNRVYEQYF	TGTGCCAGCAGCTTGCTGGGGAATAGGGTCTACGAGCAGTACTTC	NA	TRBJ2-7	NA	TRBV5-6
CASSLGTGSRTDTQYF	TGTGCCAGCAGCTTAGGGACAGGGAGTCGGACAGATACGCAGTATTTT	NA	TRBJ2-3	TRBD1	TRBV7-9
CASTKTSEGNEQFF	TGTGCCAGCACTAAGACTAGTGAAGGCAATGAGCAGTTCTTC	NA	TRBJ2-1	NA	TRBV5-4
CASSSSRLGQGKHGELFF	TGTGCCAGCAGCTCATCACGACTGGGACAGGGGAAACACGGGGAGCTGTTTTTT	once	TRBJ2-2	TRBD1	TRBV5-4
CASSSPAGSDYGYTF	TGTGCCAGCAGTTCCCCGGCAGGGTCCGACTATGGCTACACCTTC	NA	TRBJ1-2	NA	TRBV28